This is a list of T cell receptor beta chains from one sample in a study of T cell repertoires in cytomegalovirus infection. MiXCR was run by TCRdb on the reads, yielding one entry per CDR3 protein. The sample lists 200,000 to 300,000 distinct CDR3 sequences; approximately 13% were seen once. Sequencing was performed on PBMCs. The receptors here all came from a human donor in good health (CMV status not recorded). Some clones in this sample may be carry-over from other donors' samples. CDR3s include the opening cysteine and the closing phenylalanine or tryptophan. A D gene is named only where the DNA matches it firmly. Not every row has a clone size; where given, it reads once, few, many or a size class.

TRBJ1-1 TRBD1 - TRBV7-6 CASRAAGGLDRNTEAFF TGTGCCAGCAGAGCCGCAGGGGGCTTGGACAGAAACACTGAAGCTTTCTTT
TRBJ2-3 - few TRBV2 CASSEGMAGDTQYF TGTGCCAGCAGTGAAGGAATGGCGGGAGATACGCAGTATTTT
TRBJ1-1 TRBD1 - TRBV7-9 CASSLTPGQTNTEAFF TGTGCCAGCAGCTTAACCCCGGGACAGACAAACACTGAAGCTTTCTTT
TRBJ1-4 - few TRBV5-1 CASSAGTIYEKLFF TGCGCCAGCAGCGCCGGGACAATTTACGAAAAACTGTTTTTT
TRBJ2-1 - - TRBV12-5 CASGLYHEQFF TGTGCTAGTGGTTTGTACCATGAGCAGTTCTTC
TRBJ2-7 - few TRBV29-1 CSVVGRTYEQYF TGCAGCGTTGTCGGCAGGACCTACGAGCAGTACTTC
TRBJ2-5 TRBD2 many TRBV7-2 CASSLKRLARGETQYF TGTGCCAGCAGCTTGAAAAGACTAGCAAGGGGAGAGACCCAGTACTTC
TRBJ1-2 - - TRBV19 CASNEGQYYGYTF TGTGCCAGTAACGAGGGCCAGTACTATGGCTACACCTTC
TRBJ2-7 - many TRBV28 CASRAEGYPYEQYF TGTGCCAGCCGGGCGGAGGGGTACCCCTACGAGCAGTACTTC
TRBJ2-7 - many TRBV6-6 CASSYSGAGSYEQYF TGTGCCAGCAGTTACTCGGGGGCGGGCTCCTACGAGCAGTACTTC
TRBJ2-3 TRBD2 few TRBV18 CASSPPLAASTDTQYF TGTGCCAGCTCACCACCACTAGCGGCTAGCACAGATACGCAGTATTTT
TRBJ1-1 - - TRBV5-1 CASSLAQGGGTEAFF TGCGCCAGCAGCTTGGCACAGGGAGGAGGCACTGAAGCTTTCTTT
TRBJ2-3 TRBD2 many TRBV7-8 CASSRQLLATSTDTQYF TGTGCCAGCAGCCGCCAACTACTAGCGACTAGCACAGATACGCAGTATTTT
TRBJ1-3 - - TRBV4-2 CASSQEVARDSGNTRYF TGTGCCAGCAGCCAAGAGGTCGCCAGGGACTCTGGAAACACCAGATATTTT
TRBJ1-3 - - TRBV28 CASSLGQPSGTTIYF TGTGCCAGCAGTTTAGGTCAGCCGTCTGGAACCACCATATATTTT
TRBJ2-1 TRBD2 - TRBV7-2 CASSIPGLGRARGSYNEQFF TGTGCCAGCAGCATCCCGGGACTAGGGCGGGCTCGGGGCTCCTACAATGAGCAGTTCTTC
TRBJ1-1 - - TRBV7-9 CASSAANTEAFF TGTGCCAGCAGCGCCGCGAACACTGAAGCTTTCTTT
TRBJ1-4 - many TRBV7-9 CASSRAGFHEKLFF TGTGCCAGCAGCCGTGCAGGGTTTCATGAAAAACTGTTTTTT
TRBJ2-1 TRBD2 many TRBV6-2/TRBV6-3 CASSRLGLGYEQFF TGTGCCAGCAGTCGTTTGGGACTAGGGTATGAGCAGTTCTTC
TRBJ2-3 - - TRBV15 CATSRDFWQHSTDTQYF TGTGCCACCAGCAGAGATTTCTGGCAACATAGCACAGATACGCAGTATTTT
TRBJ2-1 - - TRBV19 CASKENREGFGQFF TGTGCCAGTAAAGAAAACAGGGAGGGGTTCGGGCAGTTCTTC
TRBJ2-6 TRBD2 - TRBV4-1 CASGGRESANVLTF TGTGCCAGCGGGGGCAGGGAAAGCGCCAACGTCCTGACTTTC
TRBJ1-5 TRBD1 many TRBV20-1 CSAGGTGVNQPQHF TGCAGTGCAGGGGGGACAGGGGTCAATCAGCCCCAGCATTTT
TRBJ1-6 - many TRBV7-2 CASSLKASGGGSPLHF TGTGCCAGCAGCTTAAAGGCGAGTGGGGGGGGCTCACCCCTCCACTTT
TRBJ2-1 - - TRBV7-7 CAGSFAGDGYNEQFF TGTGCCGGCAGCTTTGCTGGGGACGGCTACAATGAGCAGTTCTTC
TRBJ2-3 TRBD2 many TRBV6-2/TRBV6-3 CASSSPGAGVPADTQYF TGTGCCAGCAGTTCGCCGGGCGCGGGAGTACCGGCAGATACGCAGTATTTT
TRBJ1-1 - - TRBV3-1 CASSHTENTEAFF TGTGCCAGCAGCCACACAGAGAACACTGAAGCTTTCTTT
TRBJ2-2 - - TRBV4-1 CASSQAGGRNTGELFF TGCGCCAGCAGCCAAGCGGGGGGCCGGAACACCGGGGAGCTGTTTTTT
TRBJ1-4 - once TRBV12-3/TRBV12-4 CASSLGAANEKLFF TGTGCCAGCAGTTTAGGGGCGGCTAATGAAAAACTGTTTTTT
TRBJ2-1 TRBD2 many TRBV11-2 CASSWGGAFYNEQFF TGTGCCAGCAGCTGGGGGGGAGCCTTTTACAATGAGCAGTTCTTC
TRBJ2-5 - - TRBV28 CASRATQETQYF TGTGCCAGCAGGGCTACCCAAGAGACCCAGTACTTC
TRBJ2-3 TRBD2 - TRBV4-3 CASSQDHASGSYTDTQYF TGCGCCAGCAGCCAAGATCACGCTAGCGGGAGTTACACAGATACGCAGTATTTT
TRBJ1-4 - many TRBV7-2 CASSPRGSPNEKLFF TGTGCCAGCAGCCCAAGGGGCAGTCCCAATGAAAAACTGTTTTTT
TRBJ1-1 TRBD1 many TRBV29-1 CSVAPGRTGNTEAFF TGCAGCGTCGCTCCCGGCCGGACAGGGAACACTGAAGCTTTCTTT
TRBJ2-3 - few TRBV6-4 CASSDSGLNTDTQYF TGTGCCAGCAGTGACTCCGGGCTTAACACAGATACGCAGTATTTT
TRBJ2-1 - many TRBV7-2 CASSPGAREQFF TGTGCCAGCAGCCCGGGAGCGCGGGAGCAGTTCTTC
TRBJ2-2 - - TRBV2 CASVRPSGELFF TGTGCCAGCGTGCGGCCCTCCGGGGAGCTGTTTTTT
TRBJ1-1 - - TRBV3-1 CASSAPSNTEAFF TGTGCCAGCAGCGCCCCGTCGAACACTGAAGCTTTCTTT
TRBJ2-2 - - TRBV19 CASSIAGELFF TGTGCCAGTAGTATAGCCGGGGAGCTGTTTTTT
TRBJ2-1 TRBD2 few TRBV14 CASSRSGTSGTYNEQFF TGTGCCAGCAGCCGATCCGGGACTAGCGGAACCTACAATGAGCAGTTCTTC
TRBJ1-1 - - TRBV5-6 CASSDGGVGNTEAFF TGTGCCAGCAGCGACGGGGGGGTGGGGAACACTGAAGCTTTCTTT
TRBJ1-4 - - TRBV28 CASRQAPEKLFF TGTGCCAGCAGACAGGCACCTGAAAAACTGTTTTTT
TRBJ1-5 TRBD1 - TRBV6-2/TRBV6-3 CARSSKLTGRNQPQHF TGTGCCCGCAGTTCCAAACTGACAGGGCGCAATCAGCCCCAGCATTTT
TRBJ2-1 TRBD1 - TRBV28 CASGGTGNNEQFF TGTGCCAGCGGGGGGACAGGGAACAATGAGCAGTTCTTC
TRBJ1-1 - few TRBV28 CASLTNTEAFF TGTGCCAGCCTAACCAACACTGAAGCTTTCTTT
TRBJ1-6 - - TRBV5-6 CASSLNRENSPLHF TGTGCCAGCAGCCTGAACAGGGAGAATTCACCCCTCCACTTT
TRBJ2-2 TRBD1 few TRBV20-1 CSARDPDRGKSSTFTGELFF TGCAGTGCTAGAGACCCGGACAGGGGCAAATCATCGACTTTCACCGGGGAGCTGTTTTTT
TRBJ2-1 TRBD2 - TRBV28 CASFVAGSGGSYNEQFF TGTGCCAGCTTTGTGGCGGGATCGGGGGGCTCCTACAATGAGCAGTTCTTC
TRBJ2-4 TRBD1 - TRBV20-1 CSARTGQGDLKNIQYF TGCAGTGCTAGAACCGGACAGGGGGACTTGAAAAACATTCAGTACTTC